The clone carrying this TCR beta chain has at least ten counts. CDR1 is KGHDR, CDR2 SFDVKD, per germline. V lost 5 bases, J lost 1 base, and 5 bases lay in between. This CDR3 region has 14 residues. This entry comes from a study of T cells in Graves' hyperthyroidism and ophthalmopathy. Researchers barred patients who had uncontrolled infection, other autoimmune disease, pregnancy or lactation. Amplified TCR beta CDR3 regions came from RNA transcripts. TCR CDR3 regions were first amplified by RT-PCR with HTBI primers. Via MiXCR, TCRdb re-called the multiplex PCR reads, giving one row per CDR3 protein. Of nearly 600,000 distinct CDR3 sequences listed, roughly 14% are singletons.

The sequence came from a woman between 25 and 40 years old with Graves' hyperthyroidism that later progressed to Graves' ophthalmopathy. The sample taken for sequencing was blood. The rearrangement uses TRBV24-1 and TRBJ2-6, with D uncertain. CDR3 nucleotide sequence: TGTGCCACCAGTGGGGGTTCTGGGGCCAACGTCCTGACTTTC. Amino acid sequence: CATSGGSGANVLTF.